This entry lists 23 T cell receptor beta chains sequenced from one sample in a study of beta chain features in type 1 diabetes. The study reverse transcribed the entire isolated RNA, so it sequenced expressed TCRB transcripts. Here immunoSEQ multiplex PCR was the method, and the copy in TCRdb shows in-frame clones only, minus some. This table holds 300,000 to 400,000 clones, less than 15% found once. Study conclusions and caveats: In every one of the four CD4+ subsets, TCRB CDR3s were moderately but significantly shorter in Type 1 diabetes patients.

Antigens of these TCRs are unknown. What was sequenced was naive CD4+ T cells from blood. The source is a woman between 18 and 30 years old with type 1 diabetes.

This clone was seen only a few times. The chain links TRBV29-1 to TRBJ1-5; TRBD1 might be the D (5 bases). The CDR3 is made up of 15 amino acids. The germline V gene encodes CDR1 SQVTM and CDR2 ANQGSEA. The V and J ends lost 7 bases and 0 bases respectively, with 16 bases between them. The CDR3 bases are TGCAGCGCGCGTACTACAGGCAATAGCAATCAGCCCCAGCATTTT. This codes for CSARTTGNSNQPQHF.

This clone was seen a few times. The chain is built from TRBV11-2 and TRBJ2-1, with 15 bases fitting TRBD2. The CDR3 has 14 amino acids. CDR1 and CDR2 from the germline V gene are SGHAT and FQNNGV. The J segment lost 9 bases and the V segment lost 3 bases, leaving 0 bases of the junction unmatched. CDR3 region: CASSLGLAGGEQFF. CDR3 sequence (DNA): TGTGCCAGCAGCTTGGGACTAGCGGGAGGTGAGCAGTTCTTC.

The gene calls are TRBV21-1 and TRBJ2-7; TRBD1 is the table's D call and was not checked against the DNA. TRBV21-1 is designated a pseudogene. This CDR3 has 14 amino acids. Written as DNA, the CDR3 is TGTGCCAGCAGCAAAGGAAGACAGTCCTACGAGCAGTACGTC. Protein sequence: CASSKGRQSYEQYV.

As for this clone: Germline and junction disagree at one end, which may indicate a read error. The chain joins TRBV10-3 to TRBJ2-3, with D maybe TRBD1 (7 bases). The V gene's germline CDR1 is ENHRY and CDR2 SYGVKD. The CDR3 loop spans 15 amino acids. CDR3 region: CATSPGQAGTDTQYF. CDR3 bases: TGTGCCACCAGTCCCGGACAGGCGGGGACAGATACGCAGTATTTT.

This clone was seen a handful of times. The gene calls are TRBV6-5 and TRBJ1-1; no definite D call. The germline V and J ends were trimmed by 4 bases and 5 bases, with 17 bases remaining between them. The CDR3 spans 15 residues. Germline V lookup: CDR1 MNHEY, CDR2 SVGAGI. Here the CDR3 DNA reads TGTGCCAGCAGTTCCACGACCTCGGGAGATACTGAAGCTTTCTTT. It translates to CASSSTTSGDTEAFF.

The rearrangement links TRBV28 to TRBJ1-4, with TRBD1 as a possible D gene (6 bases). Trimming cost V 3 bases and J 14 bases, with 16 bases left between them. The CDR3 length is 13 residues. CDR1 and CDR2 (germline): MDHEN, SYDVKM. The CDR3 nucleotides are TGTGCCAGCAGTTTTTCAGGGGACGGGCTTCTGTTTTTT. Protein product: CASSFSGDGLLFF.

This clone has just a few counts. The same CDR3 also results from other DNA sequences found in this sample. The chain couples TRBV30 to TRBJ1-1; 8 bases agree with TRBD1. From germline, CDR1 is GTSNPN and CDR2 SVGIG (reference sequence). V was pared by 5 bases and J by 4 bases, with 3 bases of the junction left unmatched. The CDR3 totals 12 residues. The chain's CDR3 is CAWGQGGTEAFF. The CDR3 bases are TGTGCCTGGGGACAGGGAGGCACTGAAGCTTTCTTT.

This clone was observed a few times. The V call is TRBV7-2, the J call TRBJ2-7; 8 positions match TRBD2. The CDR3 runs to 17 residues. Germline CDR1 and CDR2: SGHTA and FQGNSA. With 1 base clipped from V and 7 bases from J, the junction kept 15 bases outside the gene matches. CDR3 in amino acids: CASSLDLYGRALGEQYV. The CDR3 DNA sequence: TGTGCCAGCAGCTTAGATCTGTACGGGAGGGCCCTGGGAGAGCAGTACGTC.

The V and J genes are TRBV28 and TRBJ2-7, with TRBD1 identical over 8 bases. Germline V gene lookup returns CDR1 MDHEN and CDR2 SYDVKM. Unmatched junction bases numbered 5, after V lost 6 bases and J lost 4 bases. This CDR3 region has 13 residues. The CDR3 loop is CASRYRGSYEQYF. As DNA, the CDR3 is TGTGCCAGCAGATACAGGGGGTCTTACGAGCAGTACTTC.

This clone appeared a few times. The CDR3, as DNA: TGCGCCAGCAGCTTGGCCGTATCAGGGGACACCCAAGAGACCCAGTACTTC. This gives the protein CASSLAVSGDTQETQYF. The V call is TRBV5-1, the J call TRBJ2-5; possibly TRBD1 for D (6 bases). The CDR3 extends over 17 amino acids. Trimming took off 0 bases at V and 1 base at J, with 16 bases between the two ends. Per germline, CDR1 SGHRS and CDR2 YFSETQ.

This clone was observed a handful of times. This CDR3 reads CTSSQVTEGETEAFF. CDR3 DNA: TGCACCAGCAGCCAAGTCACCGAGGGAGAGACTGAAGCTTTCTTT. The J gene is TRBJ1-1, the V gene TRBV1. TRBV1 is an annotated pseudogene. The CDR3 has 15 residues.

This rearrangement joins TRBV30 to TRBJ1-1, with D perhaps TRBD1 (5 bases). Germline V gene data show CDR1 as GTSNPN and CDR2 as SVGIG (reference sequence). This CDR3 contains 14 residues. V lost 3 bases, J lost 7 bases, and 18 bases lay in between. The CDR3 DNA reads as TGTGCCTGGAGCCATGGGGGAGGGGCCGGTGAAGCTTTCTTT. Translated: CAWSHGGGAGEAFF.

This clone was seen only a few times. V is TRBV2 and J is TRBJ2-1, with 10 nucleotides matching TRBD2. Germline lookup yields CDR1 SNHLY and CDR2 FYNNEI. The CDR3 contains 15 residues. Trimming took 4 bases from V and 6 from J; bases not matched to a gene: 6. The CDR3 sequence is CASSGRTSGFNEQFF. In DNA, the CDR3 is TGTGCCAGCAGTGGAAGGACTAGCGGATTCAATGAGCAGTTCTTC.

The table lists this clone with a few counts. V and J are TRBV28 and TRBJ1-1; possible D gene TRBD1, 6 bases. CDR1 MDHEN and CDR2 SYDVKM come from the germline V gene. The CDR3 extends over 15 amino acids. V was cut by 7 bases and J by 4 bases, with 19 bases left in between. The CDR3 nucleotides read TGTGCCAGCAACTCGGGACACTCCATCATCACTGAAGCTTTCTTT. Translated: CASNSGHSIITEAFF.

The rearrangement links TRBV7-9 to TRBJ2-5; D remains unclear. V was trimmed by 0 bases and J by 2 bases, leaving 7 bases between them. Per germline, CDR1 SEHNR and CDR2 FQNEAQ (reference sequence). The CDR3 runs to 14 residues. The CDR3 DNA reads as TGTGCCAGCAGCTTAGCGTTTATTCAAGAGACCCAGTACTTC. This gives the protein CASSLAFIQETQYF.

In DNA form, the CDR3 reads TGTGCCAGCAGTGGATCCCTGGACAGGGGGGGCAATCAGCCCCAGCATTTT. Amino acid sequence: CASSGSLDRGGNQPQHF. The chain recombines TRBV28 with TRBJ1-5; TRBD1 aligns across 10 bases. V lost 5 bases, J lost 2 bases, and 9 bases stayed unmatched. The CDR3 has 17 amino acids. Germline-derived CDR1 and CDR2 are MDHEN and SYDVKM.

The chain couples TRBV7-7 to TRBJ2-2; D not resolved. Germline V gene data show CDR1 as SSHAT and CDR2 as FNYEAQ (reference sequence). This CDR3 has 14 residues. The V and J ends lost 0 bases and 5 bases respectively, with 7 bases between them. The CDR3 DNA follows: TGTGCCAGCAGCTTAGCGCTCCTAACCGGGGAGCTGTTTTTT. This translates into CASSLALLTGELFF. Complete variable domain (other parts from reference TRBV7-7 and TRBJ2-2): GAGVSQSPRYKVTKRGQDVTLRCDPISSHATLYWYQQALGQGPEFLTYFNYEAQPDKSGLPSDRFSAERPEGSISTLTIQRTEQRDSAMYRCASSLALLTGELFFGEGSRLTVL.

This clone was counted a few times. For the CDR3, the DNA is TGTGCCTGGAGTGTACAGGGACCCAGGGGACCGGGAACCTTC. Its translation is CAWSVQGPRGPGTF. J is TRBJ1-2 and V is TRBV30, with a weak D call TRBD1 (6 bases). The V and J ends lost 0 bases and 14 bases respectively, with 22 bases between them. The CDR3 totals 14 residues. Germline V gene data show CDR1 as GTSNPN and CDR2 as SVGIG (reference sequence).

This clone has more than one count but fewer than ten. The chain uses TRBV29-1 and TRBJ2-1; unclear D gene. V lost 4 bases and J 3 bases, leaving 13 bases between the germline ends. Germline V lookup: CDR1 SQVTM, CDR2 ANQGSEA. This CDR3 is built from 14 residues. DNA of the CDR3: TGCAGCGTTGTAGCCAGCCACTTCTACAATGAGCAGTTCTTC. Translation gives CSVVASHFYNEQFF.

This clone has a handful of counts. This chain joins TRBV11-3 and TRBJ1-4; tentatively, D is TRBD1 (5 bases). V was shortened by 1 base and J by 5 bases, with 11 bases between the two germline ends. The germline V gene encodes CDR1 SGHNT and CDR2 YENEEA. The CDR3 is made up of 15 amino acids. The CDR3: CASSLGPGLNEKLFF. The DNA for the CDR3 is TGTGCCAGCAGCTTAGGACCAGGGTTAAATGAAAAACTGTTTTTT.

This clone was detected a few times. This chain connects TRBV7-8 to TRBJ2-7; TRBD2 matches at 8 bases. Germline CDR1 SGHVS, CDR2 FQNEAQ. Germline trimming cut 5 bases from V and 3 bases from J; bases unmatched to any gene: 9. This CDR3 is built from 15 residues. The CDR3 sequence is CASSREGSGIYEQYF. CDR3 in DNA: TGTGCCAGCAGCCGCGAAGGTAGCGGGATCTACGAGCAGTACTTC.

This clone appeared a few times. The chain is built from TRBV5-1 and TRBJ1-1; unclear D gene. From germline, CDR1 is SGHRS and CDR2 YFSETQ. V lost 1 base and J 3 bases, leaving 10 bases between the germline ends. CDR3 length: 14 amino acids. This CDR3 is CASSLWVGHTEAFF. The CDR3 bases are TGCGCCAGCAGCTTGTGGGTGGGCCACACTGAAGCTTTCTTT.

This chain uses TRBV7-9 with TRBJ2-3; D may be TRBD2 (5 bases). The CDR3 is made up of 15 amino acids. Trimming took off 3 bases at V and 0 bases at J, with 10 bases between the two ends. Germline V gene sequence: CDR1 SEHNR, CDR2 FQNEAQ (reference sequence). This chain's CDR3 is CASSLLAPSTDTQYF. DNA of the CDR3: TGTGCCAGCAGCTTGCTAGCCCCTAGCACAGATACGCAGTATTTT.